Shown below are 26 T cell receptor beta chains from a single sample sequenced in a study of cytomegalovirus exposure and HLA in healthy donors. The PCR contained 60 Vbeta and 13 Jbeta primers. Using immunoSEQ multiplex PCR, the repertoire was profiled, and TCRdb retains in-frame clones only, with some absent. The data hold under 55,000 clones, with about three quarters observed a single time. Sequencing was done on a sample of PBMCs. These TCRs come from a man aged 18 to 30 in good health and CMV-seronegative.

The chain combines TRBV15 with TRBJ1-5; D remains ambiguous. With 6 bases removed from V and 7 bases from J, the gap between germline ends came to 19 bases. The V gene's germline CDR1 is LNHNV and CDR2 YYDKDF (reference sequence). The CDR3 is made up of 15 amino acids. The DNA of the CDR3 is TGTGCCACCAGGCGAAAGACGGGAACATCGCAGCCCCAGCATTTT. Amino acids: CATRRKTGTSQPQHF.

DNA for the CDR3: TGTGCCATCAGCCCCAAGGGACAGGGTGAAGAGACCCAGTACTTC. Amino acids: CAISPKGQGEETQYF. The chain couples TRBV10-3 to TRBJ2-5; 9 bases line up with TRBD1. The CDR3 has 15 amino acids. Germline trimming cut 6 bases from V and 3 bases from J; bases unmatched to any gene: 8. Germline CDR1 and CDR2: ENHRY and SYGVKD.

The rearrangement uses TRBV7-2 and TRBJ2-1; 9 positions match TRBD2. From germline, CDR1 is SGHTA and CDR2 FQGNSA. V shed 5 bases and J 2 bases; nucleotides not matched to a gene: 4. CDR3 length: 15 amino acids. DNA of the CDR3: TGTGCCAGCAGCCTAGGACTAGCGACCTACAATGAGCAGTTCTTC. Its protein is CASSLGLATYNEQFF.

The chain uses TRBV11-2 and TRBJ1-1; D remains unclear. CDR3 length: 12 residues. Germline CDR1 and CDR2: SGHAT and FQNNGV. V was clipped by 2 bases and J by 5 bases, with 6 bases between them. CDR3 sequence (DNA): TGTGCCAGCAGCTTAACAAAGACTGAAGCTTTCTTT. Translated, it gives CASSLTKTEAFF.

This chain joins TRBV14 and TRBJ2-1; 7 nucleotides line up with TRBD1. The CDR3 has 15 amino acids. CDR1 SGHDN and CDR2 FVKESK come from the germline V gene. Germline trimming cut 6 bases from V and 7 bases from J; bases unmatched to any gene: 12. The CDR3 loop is CASSFATGIWNEQFF. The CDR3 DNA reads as TGTGCCAGCAGTTTTGCGACAGGGATTTGGAATGAGCAGTTCTTC.

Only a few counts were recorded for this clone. The DNA for the CDR3 is TGTGCCAGCAGTTACGGGACAGGGGACCGCCAGGCTTTCTTT. Translated, it gives CASSYGTGDRQAFF. The chain uses TRBV6-5 and TRBJ1-1; 10 positions agree with TRBD1. Trimming cost V 2 bases and J 11 bases; bases outside gene matches: 8. The CDR3 runs to 14 residues. Germline lookup yields CDR1 MNHEY and CDR2 SVGAGI.

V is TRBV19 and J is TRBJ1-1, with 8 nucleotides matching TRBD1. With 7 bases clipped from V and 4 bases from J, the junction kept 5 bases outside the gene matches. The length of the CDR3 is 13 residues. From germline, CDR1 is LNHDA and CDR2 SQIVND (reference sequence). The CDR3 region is CASTTGGRTEAFF. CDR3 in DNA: TGTGCCAGTACCACAGGGGGACGCACTGAAGCTTTCTTT.

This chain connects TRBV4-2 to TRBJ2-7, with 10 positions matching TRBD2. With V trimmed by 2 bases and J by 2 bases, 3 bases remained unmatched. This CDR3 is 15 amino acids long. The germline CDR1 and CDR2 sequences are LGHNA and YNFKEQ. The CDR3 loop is CASSQIAGGTYEQYF. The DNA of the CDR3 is TGTGCCAGCAGCCAAATAGCGGGAGGTACCTACGAGCAGTACTTC.

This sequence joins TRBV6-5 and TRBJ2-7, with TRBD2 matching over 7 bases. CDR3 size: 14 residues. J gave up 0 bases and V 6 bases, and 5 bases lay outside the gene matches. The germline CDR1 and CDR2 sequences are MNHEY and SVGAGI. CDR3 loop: CASRPTSSSYEQYF. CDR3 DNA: TGTGCCAGCAGACCGACTAGCTCCTCCTACGAGCAGTACTTC.

CDR3 nucleotides: TGTGCCAGCCTGACTCGGACTAAGTCCTACGAGCAGTACTTC. Its translation is CASLTRTKSYEQYF. This rearrangement joins TRBV2 to TRBJ2-7; tentative D call: TRBD2 (6 bases). The V gene lost 8 bases and the J gene lost 1 base, with 15 bases spanning the gap. Germline V gives CDR1 SNHLY, CDR2 FYNNEI. The CDR3 length is 14 residues.

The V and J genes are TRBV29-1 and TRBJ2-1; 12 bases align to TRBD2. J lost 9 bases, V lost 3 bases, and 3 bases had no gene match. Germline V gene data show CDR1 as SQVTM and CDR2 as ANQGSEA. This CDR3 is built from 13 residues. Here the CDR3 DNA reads TGCAGCGTTGACGGACTAGCGGGATCTGAGCAGTTCTTC. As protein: CSVDGLAGSEQFF.

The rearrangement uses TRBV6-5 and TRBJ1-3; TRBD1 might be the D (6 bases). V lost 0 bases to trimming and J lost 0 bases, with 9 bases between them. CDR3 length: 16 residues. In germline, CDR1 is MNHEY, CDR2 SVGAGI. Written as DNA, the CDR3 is TGTGCCAGCAGTTACTCTGGACAGCTCTCTGGAAACACCATATATTTT. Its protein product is CASSYSGQLSGNTIYF.

The DNA of the CDR3 is TGTGCCATCAGTGTGGAACAAAAGGGGGTCGAGCAGTACTTC. This sequence encodes CAISVEQKGVEQYF. This chain connects TRBV10-3 to TRBJ2-7, with D maybe TRBD1 (6 bases). Per germline, CDR1 ENHRY and CDR2 SYGVKD. The CDR3 contains 14 residues. V was trimmed by 4 bases and J by 6 bases, leaving 16 bases between them.

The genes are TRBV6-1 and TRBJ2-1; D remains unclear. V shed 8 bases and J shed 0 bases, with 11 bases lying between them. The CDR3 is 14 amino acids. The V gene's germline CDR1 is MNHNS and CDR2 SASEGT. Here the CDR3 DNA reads TGTGCCAGCGGCCGGAGCCTCTCCTACAATGAGCAGTTCTTC. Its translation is CASGRSLSYNEQFF.

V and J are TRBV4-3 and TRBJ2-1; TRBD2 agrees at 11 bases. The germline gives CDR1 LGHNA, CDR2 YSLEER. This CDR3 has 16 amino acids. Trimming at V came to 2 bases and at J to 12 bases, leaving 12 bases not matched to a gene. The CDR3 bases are TGCGCCAGCAGCCAACCCGGACTAGCGGGTAGGTCAGTGCAGTTCTTC. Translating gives CASSQPGLAGRSVQFF.

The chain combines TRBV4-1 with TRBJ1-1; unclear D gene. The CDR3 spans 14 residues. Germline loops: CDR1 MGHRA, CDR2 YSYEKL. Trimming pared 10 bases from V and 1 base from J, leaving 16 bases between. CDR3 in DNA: TGCGCCACTCACGCGGGGTGGGGGAACACTGAAGCTTTCTTT. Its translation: CATHAGWGNTEAFF.

CDR3 residues: CSVGDTEQFF. CDR3 DNA sequence: TGCAGCGTTGGGGACACCGAGCAGTTCTTC. This chain uses TRBV29-1 with TRBJ2-1; D is perhaps TRBD1 (6 bases). In germline, CDR1 is SQVTM, CDR2 ANQGSEA. The CDR3 is 10 residues long. The V gene lost 4 bases and the J gene lost 10 bases, with 8 bases spanning the gap.

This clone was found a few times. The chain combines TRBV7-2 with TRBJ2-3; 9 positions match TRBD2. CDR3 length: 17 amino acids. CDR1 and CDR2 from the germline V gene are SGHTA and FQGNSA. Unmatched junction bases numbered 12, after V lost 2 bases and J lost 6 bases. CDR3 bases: TGTGCCAGCAGCTTAAAAGGCCCTAGCGGGACGGGGGATACGCAGTATTTT. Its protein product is CASSLKGPSGTGDTQYF.

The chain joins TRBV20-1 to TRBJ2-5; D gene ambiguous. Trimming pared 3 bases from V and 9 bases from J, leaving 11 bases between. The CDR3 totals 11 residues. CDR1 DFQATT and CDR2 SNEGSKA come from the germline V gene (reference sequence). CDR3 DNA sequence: TGCAGTGCTAGTCTGATTCGGGCCCAGTACTTC. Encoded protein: CSASLIRAQYF.

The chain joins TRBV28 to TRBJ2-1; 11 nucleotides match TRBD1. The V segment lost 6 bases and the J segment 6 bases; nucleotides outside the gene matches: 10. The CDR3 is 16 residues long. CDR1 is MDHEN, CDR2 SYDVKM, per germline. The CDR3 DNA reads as TGTGCCAGCAGCCACCCGGGGACAGGGGGAATCAATGAGCAGTTCTTC. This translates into CASSHPGTGGINEQFF.

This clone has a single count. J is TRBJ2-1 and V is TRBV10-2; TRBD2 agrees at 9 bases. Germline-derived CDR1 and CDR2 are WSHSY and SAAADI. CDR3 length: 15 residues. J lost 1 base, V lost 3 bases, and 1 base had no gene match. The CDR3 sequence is CASSDSGSSYNEQFF. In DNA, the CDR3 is TGCGCCAGCAGTGATAGCGGGAGTTCCTACAATGAGCAGTTCTTC.

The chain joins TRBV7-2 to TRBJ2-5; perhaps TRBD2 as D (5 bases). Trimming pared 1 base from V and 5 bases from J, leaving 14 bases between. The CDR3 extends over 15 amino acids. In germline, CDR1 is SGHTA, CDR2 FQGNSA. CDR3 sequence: CASSLGSLGKETQYF. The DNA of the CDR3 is TGTGCCAGCAGCTTAGGTTCACTCGGGAAGGAGACCCAGTACTTC.

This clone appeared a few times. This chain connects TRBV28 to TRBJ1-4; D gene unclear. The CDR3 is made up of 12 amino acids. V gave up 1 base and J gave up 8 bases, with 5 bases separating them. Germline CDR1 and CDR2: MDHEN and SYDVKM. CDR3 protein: CASSLSSEKLFF. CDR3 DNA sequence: TGTGCCAGCAGTTTATCCTCCGAAAAACTGTTTTTT.

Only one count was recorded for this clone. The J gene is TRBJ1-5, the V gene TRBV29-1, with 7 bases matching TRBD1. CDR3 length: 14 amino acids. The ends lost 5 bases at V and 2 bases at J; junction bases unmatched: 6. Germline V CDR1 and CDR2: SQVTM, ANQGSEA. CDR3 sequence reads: CSVSQGSGNQPQHF. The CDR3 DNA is TGCAGCGTTTCACAGGGGAGTGGCAATCAGCCCCAGCATTTT.

CDR3 in amino acids: CASSDWGGGNQPQHF. For the CDR3, the DNA is TGTGCCAGCAGTGATTGGGGGGGCGGCAATCAGCCCCAGCATTTT. The chain joins TRBV2 to TRBJ1-5; D possibly corresponds to TRBD1 (6 bases). CDR1 and CDR2 (germline): SNHLY, FYNNEI. Trimming removed 3 bases from V and 2 bases from J, with 11 bases in between. The CDR3 totals 15 residues.

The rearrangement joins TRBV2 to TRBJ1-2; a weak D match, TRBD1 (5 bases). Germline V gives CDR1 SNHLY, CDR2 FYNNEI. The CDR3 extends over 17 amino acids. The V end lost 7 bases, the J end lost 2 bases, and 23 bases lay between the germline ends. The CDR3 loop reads CASTVLGGRGGNYGYTF. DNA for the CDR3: TGTGCCAGCACTGTTCTCGGGGGACGGGGAGGGAACTATGGCTACACCTTC. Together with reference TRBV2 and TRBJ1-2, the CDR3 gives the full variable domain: EPEVTQTPSHQVTQMGQEVILRCVPISNHLYFYWYRQILGQKVEFLVSFYNNEISEKSEIFDDQFSVERPDGSNFTLKIRSTKLEDSAMYFCASTVLGGRGGNYGYTFGSGTRLTVV.